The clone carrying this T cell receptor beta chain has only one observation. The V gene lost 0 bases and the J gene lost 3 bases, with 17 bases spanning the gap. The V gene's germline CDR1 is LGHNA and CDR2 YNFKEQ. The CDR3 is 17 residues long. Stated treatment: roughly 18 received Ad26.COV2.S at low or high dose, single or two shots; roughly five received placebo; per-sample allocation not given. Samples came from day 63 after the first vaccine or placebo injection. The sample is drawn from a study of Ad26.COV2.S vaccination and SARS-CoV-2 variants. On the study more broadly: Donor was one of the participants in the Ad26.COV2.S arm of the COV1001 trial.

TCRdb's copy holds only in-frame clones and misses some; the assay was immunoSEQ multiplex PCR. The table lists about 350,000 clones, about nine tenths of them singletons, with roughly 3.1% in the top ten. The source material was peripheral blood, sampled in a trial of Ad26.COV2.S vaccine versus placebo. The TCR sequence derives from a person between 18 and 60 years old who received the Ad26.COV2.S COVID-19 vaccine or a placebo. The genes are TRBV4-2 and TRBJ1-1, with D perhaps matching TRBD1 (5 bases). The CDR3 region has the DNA TGTGCCAGCAGCCAAGATGGGGGGACTTCGTGGGACACTGAAGCTTTCTTT. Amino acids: CASSQDGGTSWDTEAFF.